This entry is about one TCR beta chain. This CDR3 is 14 amino acids long. V lost 5 bases, J lost 7 bases, and 10 bases stayed unmatched. The V gene's germline CDR1 is MDHEN and CDR2 SYDVKM. Per the authors' pipeline: Estimates of nucleated cell counts were drawn from the amplification of reference gene primers. The table came from immunoSEQ multiplex PCR; TCRdb's copy has only in-frame clones and leaves some out. The D gene and trimming were derived from the DNA, and the V and J assignments and clone size from that table. There are about 380,000 clones in the sample; about 90% occur only once, and 6.5% lies in the top ten. The data are from a study of blood T cell repertoires in COVID-19. Study information: Acute and convalescent COVID-19 specimens originated in the United States, Italy and Spain. PBMCs, B-cell-depleted T cells, or T cells provided the cDNA or gDNA that made up the material.

The source is a man aged 18 to 30 with active or convalescent COVID-19. The V call is TRBV28, the J call TRBJ2-7; 8 bases agree with TRBD1. Sequenced input: peripheral blood. CDR3 DNA: TGTGCCAGCAGTCTAACAGGGGGATGGAAGGAGCAGTACTTC. Its translation: CASSLTGGWKEQYF.